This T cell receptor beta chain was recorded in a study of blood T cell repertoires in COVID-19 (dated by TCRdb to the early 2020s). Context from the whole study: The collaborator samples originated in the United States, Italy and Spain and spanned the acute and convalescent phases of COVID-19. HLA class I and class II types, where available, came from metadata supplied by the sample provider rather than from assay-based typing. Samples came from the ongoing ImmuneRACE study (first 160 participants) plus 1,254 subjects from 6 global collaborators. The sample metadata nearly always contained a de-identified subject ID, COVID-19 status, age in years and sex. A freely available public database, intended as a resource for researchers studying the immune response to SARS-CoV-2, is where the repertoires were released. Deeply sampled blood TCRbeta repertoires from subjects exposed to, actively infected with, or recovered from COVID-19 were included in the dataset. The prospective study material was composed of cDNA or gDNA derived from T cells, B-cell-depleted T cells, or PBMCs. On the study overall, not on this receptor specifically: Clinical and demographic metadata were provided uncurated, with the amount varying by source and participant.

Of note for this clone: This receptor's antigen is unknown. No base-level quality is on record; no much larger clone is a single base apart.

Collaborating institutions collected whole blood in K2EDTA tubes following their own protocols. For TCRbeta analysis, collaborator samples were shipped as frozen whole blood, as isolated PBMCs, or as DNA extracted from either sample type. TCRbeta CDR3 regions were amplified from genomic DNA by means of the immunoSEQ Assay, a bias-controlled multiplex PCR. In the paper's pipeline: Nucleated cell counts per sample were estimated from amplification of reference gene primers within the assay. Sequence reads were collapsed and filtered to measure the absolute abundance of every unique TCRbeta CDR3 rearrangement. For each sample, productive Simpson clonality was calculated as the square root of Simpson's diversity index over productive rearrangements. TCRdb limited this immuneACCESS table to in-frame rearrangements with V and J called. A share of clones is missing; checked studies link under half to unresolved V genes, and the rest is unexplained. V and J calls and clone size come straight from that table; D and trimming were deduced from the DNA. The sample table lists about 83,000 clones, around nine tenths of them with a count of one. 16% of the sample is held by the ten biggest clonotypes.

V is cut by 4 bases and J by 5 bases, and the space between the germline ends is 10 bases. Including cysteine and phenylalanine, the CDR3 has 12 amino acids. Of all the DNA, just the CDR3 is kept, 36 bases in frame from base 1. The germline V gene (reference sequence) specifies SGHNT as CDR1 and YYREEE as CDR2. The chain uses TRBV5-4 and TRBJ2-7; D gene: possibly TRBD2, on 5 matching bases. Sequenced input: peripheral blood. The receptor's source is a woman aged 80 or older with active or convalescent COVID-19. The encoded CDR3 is CASSRAGDEQYF. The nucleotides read TGTGCCAGCAGCCGCGCCGGGGACGAGCAGTACTTC. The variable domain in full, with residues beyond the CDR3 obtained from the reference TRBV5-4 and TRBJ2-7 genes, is ETGVTQSPTHLIKTRGQQVTLRCSSQSGHNTVSWYQQALGQGPQFIFQYYREEENGRGNFPPRFSGLQFPNYSSELNVNALELDDSALYLCASSRAGDEQYFGPGTRLTVT.